A selection of T cell receptor beta chains follows, all from one sample in a study of T cell repertoires in cytomegalovirus infection. TCRdb reanalysed the reads using MiXCR and keeps one entry per CDR3 protein. The data hold approximately 500,000 distinct CDR3 sequences, with 11% observed a single time. The sequencing sample was made of PBMCs. The receptors were gathered from a human donor in good health (CMV status not recorded). Some clones in this sample may be carry-over from other donors' samples. The CDR3 runs from the conserved cysteine through the conserved F or W. The D gene is left open where the match is weak. A row's size may be missing; if present it is once, few, many or a size class.

V gene	D gene	clone size	J gene	CDR3 protein	CDR3 DNA
TRBV28	-	many	TRBJ1-3	CASSSVGGNGNTIYF	TGTGCCAGCAGTTCGGTGGGGGGAAATGGAAACACCATATATTTT
TRBV20-1	TRBD2	many	TRBJ2-1	CSARWAGGNNEQFF	TGCAGTGCTAGATGGGCGGGGGGAAACAATGAGCAGTTCTTC
TRBV10-3	TRBD2	many	TRBJ2-3	CAISSGGRDTQYF	TGTGCCATCAGTAGCGGGGGGAGGGATACGCAGTATTTT
TRBV10-2	-	many	TRBJ2-7	CASSDRGIRFEQYF	TGCGCCAGCAGTGACCGAGGTATCCGTTTCGAGCAGTACTTC
TRBV10-3	-	many	TRBJ1-2	CAISDLLGSGYTF	TGTGCCATCAGTGATTTACTCGGCAGCGGCTACACCTTC
TRBV28	TRBD1	few	TRBJ1-5	CASSTGEARPQHF	TGTGCCAGCAGTACAGGGGAAGCGCGGCCCCAGCATTTT
TRBV20-1	-	many	TRBJ2-1	CSASGIKYNEQFF	TGCAGTGCTTCCGGGATCAAATACAATGAGCAGTTCTTC
TRBV24-1	-	many	TRBJ2-2	CATSDCRGGLCTGELFF	TGTGCCACCAGTGATTGCCGGGGAGGACTCTGCACCGGGGAGCTGTTTTTT
TRBV19	-	many	TRBJ1-5	CASSPGGKHSNQPQHF	TGTGCCAGTAGTCCCGGCGGGAAACATAGCAATCAGCCCCAGCATTTT
TRBV28	-	-	TRBJ1-5	CASKRFSNQPQHF	TGTGCCAGCAAAAGGTTTAGCAATCAGCCCCAGCATTTT
TRBV2	-	many	TRBJ2-2	CASRAENTGELFF	TGTGCCAGCAGAGCGGAGAACACCGGGGAGCTGTTTTTT
TRBV10-2	TRBD1	many	TRBJ1-5	CASNGQVGQPQHF	TGCGCCAGCAACGGACAGGTGGGTCAGCCCCAGCATTTT
TRBV25-1	-	many	TRBJ1-1	CASSEPGSDTEAFF	TGTGCCAGCAGTGAACCCGGGTCGGACACTGAAGCTTTCTTT
TRBV7-9	TRBD1	-	TRBJ1-2	CASSAVRGPNYGYTF	TGTGCCAGCAGCGCAGTGAGGGGGCCCAACTATGGCTACACCTTC
TRBV19	-	many	TRBJ1-1	CASNGGSSNTEAFF	TGTGCCAGCAACGGCGGCAGCTCGAACACTGAAGCTTTCTTT
TRBV12-3/TRBV12-4	TRBD2	many	TRBJ2-3	CASSLKASGADTQYF	TGTGCCAGCAGTTTAAAGGCTAGCGGAGCTGATACGCAGTATTTT
TRBV12-3/TRBV12-4	-	many	TRBJ2-3	CASSLSAWQYF	TGTGCCAGCAGTTTGTCAGCATGGCAGTATTTT
TRBV2	-	many	TRBJ2-7	CASSEVPAGMGQYF	TGTGCCAGCAGTGAAGTTCCCGCAGGGATGGGGCAGTACTTC
TRBV28	-	many	TRBJ2-1	CASSSVGYLSSYNEQFF	TGTGCCAGCAGTTCCGTCGGTTACCTCAGCTCCTACAATGAGCAGTTCTTC
TRBV25-1	TRBD1	few	TRBJ2-3	CASSEGFGTGGGDTQYF	TGTGCCAGCAGTGAAGGGTTTGGGACAGGGGGCGGAGATACGCAGTATTTT
TRBV12-3/TRBV12-4	-	many	TRBJ2-3	CASRLASSGTDTQYF	TGTGCCAGCAGGTTAGCGTCCTCAGGCACAGATACGCAGTATTTT
TRBV7-2	-	many	TRBJ1-5	CASSSGSNNQPQHF	TGTGCCAGCAGCTCCGGCAGTAACAATCAGCCCCAGCATTTT
TRBV9	TRBD1	many	TRBJ2-1	CASSVAIGGVEQFF	TGTGCCAGCAGCGTAGCTATAGGGGGCGTTGAGCAGTTCTTC
TRBV5-5	TRBD1	-	TRBJ1-6	CASSFDTGTDNSPLHF	TGTGCCAGCAGTTTTGATACCGGGACAGACAATTCACCCCTCCACTTT
TRBV4-2	TRBD1	many	TRBJ2-1	CASSQEGQGARNEQFF	TGTGCCAGCAGCCAAGAGGGACAGGGGGCTAGGAATGAGCAGTTCTTC
TRBV9	TRBD2	few	TRBJ2-1	CASSEREWNNEQFF	TGTGCCAGCAGCGAGCGGGAGTGGAACAATGAGCAGTTCTTC
TRBV7-9	-	many	TRBJ1-3	CASSSSPGTGNTIYF	TGTGCCAGCAGCTCCTCGCCTGGAACCGGAAACACCATATATTTT
TRBV4-1	TRBD1	many	TRBJ2-7	CASSQEDHRGLPYEQYF	TGCGCCAGCAGCCAAGAGGATCACAGGGGGCTCCCCTACGAGCAGTACTTC
TRBV29-1	TRBD1	-	TRBJ2-3	CSVAWGQGRTDTQYF	TGCAGCGTTGCCTGGGGACAGGGTCGCACAGATACGCAGTATTTT
TRBV7-9	-	few	TRBJ2-7	CASSSVNQEQYF	TGTGCCAGCAGCTCAGTTAATCAGGAGCAGTACTTC
TRBV7-9	-	many	TRBJ2-7	CASSLDPFLYEQYF	TGTGCCAGCAGCTTAGACCCCTTTCTCTACGAGCAGTACTTC
TRBV5-4	TRBD1	few	TRBJ2-1	CASSLVGQGDHEQFF	TGTGCCAGCAGCTTGGTGGGACAGGGGGACCATGAGCAGTTCTTC
TRBV18	TRBD1	few	TRBJ1-2	CASSPPTGGANYGYTF	TGTGCCAGCTCACCACCGACAGGGGGCGCGAACTATGGCTACACCTTC
TRBV7-9	-	-	TRBJ2-3	CASSGGAGTDTQYF	TGTGCCAGCAGCGGGGGGGCCGGCACAGATACGCAGTATTTT
TRBV25-1	-	many	TRBJ1-1	CASSDPGSGLNTEAFF	TGTGCCAGCAGTGATCCAGGGTCTGGTTTGAACACTGAAGCTTTCTTT
TRBV30	TRBD1	once	TRBJ1-2	CAWGTGGDYGYTF	TGTGCCTGGGGGACAGGGGGCGACTATGGCTACACCTTC
TRBV2	-	-	TRBJ1-6	CASSGEGGSPLHF	TGTGCCAGCAGTGGCGAAGGGGGTTCACCCCTCCACTTT
TRBV27	-	many	TRBJ1-3	CASSLDSTSRNTIYF	TGTGCCAGCAGCCTAGACAGTACCTCGAGGAACACCATATATTTT
TRBV5-5	-	many	TRBJ2-2	CASSPRGNPLANTGELFF	TGTGCCAGCAGTCCTCGCGGGAACCCCCTCGCAAACACCGGGGAGCTGTTTTTT
TRBV12-3/TRBV12-4	-	many	TRBJ1-2	CASSLVGINYGYTF	TGTGCCAGCAGTTTAGTGGGGATTAACTATGGCTACACCTTC
TRBV7-9	-	few	TRBJ1-1	CASRLQGQNTEAFF	TGTGCCAGCAGGTTACAGGGTCAGAACACTGAAGCTTTCTTT
TRBV14	-	-	TRBJ1-1	CASSQGPGTAEAFF	TGTGCCAGCAGCCAGGGACCCGGGACTGCTGAAGCTTTCTTT